These 26 T cell receptor beta chains came from one sample sequenced in a study of cytomegalovirus exposure and HLA in healthy donors. PCR was performed using 60 Vbeta and 13 Jbeta primers. Using immunoSEQ multiplex PCR, the repertoire was profiled, and TCRdb retains in-frame clones only, with some absent. The table records fewer than 250,000 clones, 75% to 80% of them present only once. The sequenced sample consisted of PBMCs. The receptor set was obtained from a man aged 18 to 30 in good health and CMV-seronegative.

The V gene is TRBV2, the J gene TRBJ2-7; D unclear. V dropped 6 bases and J dropped 0 bases, with 12 bases sitting between them. The CDR3 has 14 amino acids. The germline V gene has CDR1 SNHLY and CDR2 FYNNEI. In nucleotides, the CDR3 is TGTGCCAGCAGAGGCAGCGAAAGCTCCTACGAGCAGTACTTC. Its protein is CASRGSESSYEQYF.

The chain combines TRBV27 with TRBJ1-6; D unclear. Germline V gene lookup returns CDR1 MNHEY and CDR2 SMNVEV (reference sequence). The CDR3 loop spans 13 amino acids. V lost 2 bases to trimming and J lost 8 bases, with 7 bases between them. The CDR3 is CASSLRLYSPLHF. CDR3 coding DNA: TGTGCCAGCAGTTTACGACTCTATTCACCCCTCCACTTT.

This chain joins TRBV4-1 and TRBJ2-3; TRBD2 agrees at 8 bases. CDR3 size: 15 residues. Germline loops: CDR1 MGHRA, CDR2 YSYEKL. Trimming cost V 0 bases and J 3 bases; bases outside gene matches: 2. In nucleotides, the CDR3 is TGCGCCAGCAGCCAAGATGGCGGGGGGACAGATACGCAGTATTTT. It codes for CASSQDGGGTDTQYF.

The gene calls are TRBV7-9 and TRBJ2-7; D may be TRBD2 (7 bases). The CDR3 spans 16 residues. Trimming took 4 bases from V and 2 from J, leaving 18 bases between them. The germline V gene has CDR1 SEHNR and CDR2 FQNEAQ (reference sequence). The CDR3 DNA reads TGTGCCAGCAGCTCGGATAATTCGGGGGGCGCCTACGAGCAGTACTTC. Its translation: CASSSDNSGGAYEQYF.

This clone was found a few times. This chain uses TRBV4-3 with TRBJ2-7, with D maybe TRBD2 (6 bases). The V end lost 0 bases, the J end lost 6 bases, and 12 bases lay between the germline ends. Germline V gene lookup returns CDR1 LGHNA and CDR2 YSLEER. The CDR3 has 14 amino acids. The CDR3 reads CASSQEGAGGEQYF. CDR3 coding DNA: TGCGCCAGCAGCCAAGAGGGAGCGGGCGGCGAGCAGTACTTC.

The V and J genes are TRBV4-2 and TRBJ1-6, with D perhaps TRBD1 (6 bases). This CDR3 has 17 residues. Trimming took off 9 bases at V and 0 bases at J, with 18 bases between the two ends. Germline CDR1 reads LGHNA; CDR2 reads YNFKEQ. This chain's CDR3 is CASMPGTQSSYNSPLHF. In DNA, the CDR3 is TGTGCCAGTATGCCCGGGACACAAAGCTCCTATAATTCACCCCTCCACTTT.

This chain links TRBV10-3 with TRBJ1-2; D call uncertain. CDR3 size: 14 residues. The germline V gene encodes CDR1 ENHRY and CDR2 SYGVKD. V was clipped by 3 bases and J by 9 bases, with 17 bases between them. The CDR3 region is CAISESTREGRYTF. As DNA, the CDR3 is TGTGCCATCAGTGAATCGACAAGAGAAGGTCGCTACACCTTC.

The chain is built from TRBV30 and TRBJ1-1; tentative D call: TRBD1 (6 bases). CDR3 length equals 17 residues. Deletions cut 0 bases from V and 7 bases from J, with 24 bases between. Germline V gene sequence: CDR1 GTSNPN, CDR2 SVGIG (reference sequence). The CDR3 DNA is TGTGCCTGGAGTGTACTCCTTTTGATGGACAGAGGGAGTGAAGCTTTCTTT. Translated: CAWSVLLLMDRGSEAFF. The full variable domain, with the rest looked up from reference TRBV30 and TRBJ1-1, is SQTIHQWPATLVQPVGSPLSLECTVEGTSNPNLYWYRQAAGRGLQLLFYSVGIGQISSEVPQNLSASRPQDRQFILSSKKLLLSDSGFYLCAWSVLLLMDRGSEAFFGQGTRLTVV.

This clone was seen once. The V call is TRBV30, the J call TRBJ1-2, with 7 bases matching TRBD1. The CDR3 sequence is 14 residues long. The J segment lost 7 bases and the V segment lost 0 bases, leaving 8 bases of the junction unmatched. Germline V gene lookup returns CDR1 GTSNPN and CDR2 SVGIG (reference sequence). The DNA of the CDR3 is TGTGCCTGGAGTGTAGGGGGCAGGAGTGGTGGCTACACCTTC. This sequence encodes CAWSVGGRSGGYTF.

This sequence joins TRBV11-3 and TRBJ2-7; D call uncertain. V was cut by 3 bases and J by 6 bases, with 12 bases left in between. The germline V gene has CDR1 SGHNT and CDR2 YENEEA. The CDR3 runs to 13 residues. CDR3 sequence reads: CASSFTMAAEQYF. The CDR3 DNA is TGTGCCAGCAGCTTCACGATGGCTGCCGAGCAGTACTTC.

This rearrangement joins TRBV25-1 to TRBJ2-7; 9 nucleotides agree with TRBD1. Trimming cost V 5 bases and J 7 bases; bases outside gene matches: 12. The CDR3 sequence is 15 residues long. CDR1 MGHDK and CDR2 SYGVNS come from the germline V gene. Here the CDR3 reads CASSPPGTGYWEQYF. The CDR3 nucleotides read TGTGCCAGCAGTCCCCCCGGGACAGGGTACTGGGAGCAGTACTTC.

The CDR3 DNA is TGTGCCAGCACCGGGGAACGGAGTTCACCCCTCCACTTT. This codes for CASTGERSSPLHF. The rearrangement links TRBV27 to TRBJ1-6, with unresolved D. V lost 7 bases and J lost 9, with 13 bases in between. Germline CDR1 reads MNHEY; CDR2 reads SMNVEV (reference sequence). The CDR3 consists of 13 residues.

The chain links TRBV19 to TRBJ1-5; no clear D. Germline CDR1 LNHDA, CDR2 SQIVND (reference sequence). Trimming pared 6 bases from V and 5 bases from J, leaving 20 bases between. The CDR3 covers 16 residues. The CDR3 is CASSPSEVPWDQPQHF. CDR3 coding DNA: TGTGCCAGTAGCCCATCAGAGGTCCCGTGGGATCAGCCCCAGCATTTT. Filled out from reference TRBV19 and TRBJ1-5, the complete variable domain reads DGGITQSPKYLFRKEGQNVTLSCEQNLNHDAMYWYRQDPGQGLRLIYYSQIVNDFQKGDIAEGYSVSREKKESFPLTVTSAQKNPTAFYLCASSPSEVPWDQPQHFGDGTRLSIL.

The genes are TRBV7-9 and TRBJ2-5; TRBD1 might be the D (5 bases). The germline V and J ends were trimmed by 1 base and 1 base, with 7 bases remaining between them. Germline V gene lookup returns CDR1 SEHNR and CDR2 FQNEAQ (reference sequence). This CDR3 spans 14 amino acids. CDR3 loop: CASSLGQSQETQYF. CDR3 bases: TGTGCCAGCAGCTTAGGACAGTCCCAAGAGACCCAGTACTTC.

The CDR3 bases are TGTGCCAGCAGTTTATGGGCCCGGGGACTATGGGGCTACACCTTC. It yields the protein CASSLWARGLWGYTF. The rearrangement links TRBV27 to TRBJ1-2, with D perhaps matching TRBD1 (5 bases). The germline V and J ends were trimmed by 1 base and 8 bases, with 17 bases remaining between them. Germline CDR1 reads MNHEY; CDR2 reads SMNVEV (reference sequence). There are 15 residues in the CDR3.

The gene calls are TRBV30 and TRBJ1-2; D call uncertain. There are 12 residues in the CDR3. Trimming pared 0 bases from V and 8 bases from J, leaving 10 bases between. CDR1 and CDR2 from the germline V gene are GTSNPN and SVGIG (reference sequence). DNA of the CDR3: TGTGCCTGGAGTGTAAGTCCGGGGGGCTACACCTTC. This translates into CAWSVSPGGYTF.

In DNA, the CDR3 is TGTGCCAGCAGCTTGTGGGGCCGGGAGGAGACCCAGTACTTC. It is translated as CASSLWGREETQYF. This sequence joins TRBV5-6 and TRBJ2-5, with D maybe TRBD2 (6 bases). Germline CDR1 and CDR2: SGHDT and YYEEEE. Trimming cost V 1 base and J 5 bases, with 12 bases left between them. The length of the CDR3 is 14 residues.

V gene TRBV9 combines with J gene TRBJ2-3; 7 bases fit TRBD2. The CDR3 is 15 residues long. Losses at the gene ends were 0 bases for V and 4 bases for J; bases not matched to a gene: 5. Germline-derived CDR1 and CDR2 are SGDLS and YYNGEE. CDR3 bases: TGTGCCAGCAGCGTAGGGGGACTACACTCAGATACGCAGTATTTT. It codes for CASSVGGLHSDTQYF. Full variable domain (remainder filled in from reference TRBV9 and TRBJ2-3): DSGVTQTPKHLITATGQRVTLRCSPRSGDLSVYWYQQSLDQGLQFLIQYYNGEERAKGNILERFSAQQFPDLHSELNLSSLELGDSALYFCASSVGGLHSDTQYFGPGTRLTVL.

The gene calls are TRBV30 and TRBJ1-1; 8 bases are a match to TRBD1. Germline V lookup: CDR1 GTSNPN, CDR2 SVGIG (reference sequence). The CDR3 sequence is 14 residues long. V shed 5 bases and J 4 bases; nucleotides not matched to a gene: 9. In DNA form, the CDR3 reads TGTGCCTGGGGGACAGGTCTAACAAGCACTGAAGCTTTCTTT. Protein product: CAWGTGLTSTEAFF.

The chain employs TRBV7-2 and TRBJ2-2; 11 bases map to TRBD2. The V segment lost 6 bases and the J segment 0 bases; nucleotides outside the gene matches: 6. Looked up from germline, CDR1 is SGHTA and CDR2 is FQGNSA. The length of the CDR3 is 17 residues. The CDR3 reads CASSPRLAGTNTGELFF. Here the CDR3 DNA reads TGTGCCAGCAGTCCTCGACTAGCGGGAACGAACACCGGGGAGCTGTTTTTT.

This clone was detected once. Germline is not matched at one junction end, which may reflect a read error. The chain employs TRBV7-7 and TRBJ2-1; D remains unclear. Per the germline V gene, CDR1 is SSHAT and CDR2 is FNYEAQ (reference sequence). The CDR3 runs to 13 residues. The CDR3, as DNA: TGTGCTAGCAGCTTCCCAGGTTCCAATGAGCAGTTCTTC. This sequence encodes CASSFPGSNEQFF.

There are a few counts of this clone. This chain connects TRBV18 to TRBJ1-1; D not resolved. CDR1 and CDR2 (germline): KGHSH, LQKENI. The CDR3 has 15 residues. V shed 1 base and J shed 2 bases, with 11 bases lying between them. CDR3 sequence reads: CASSPRQEGNTEAFF. The DNA of the CDR3 is TGTGCCAGCTCACCACGGCAGGAGGGAAACACTGAAGCTTTCTTT.

The V call is TRBV18, the J call TRBJ1-3; D not certain. The CDR3 is 14 amino acids. CDR1 and CDR2 from the germline V gene are KGHSH and LQKENI. The V end was cut by 2 bases, the J end by 0 bases, with 5 bases between. The CDR3 protein is CASSPATSGNTIYF. In DNA form, the CDR3 reads TGTGCCAGCTCACCAGCTACCTCTGGAAACACCATATATTTT.

The chain uses TRBV7-9 and TRBJ1-6; 9 bases map to TRBD1. The CDR3 is 15 residues long. The V segment lost 4 bases and the J segment 7 bases; nucleotides outside the gene matches: 5. Per germline, CDR1 SEHNR and CDR2 FQNEAQ (reference sequence). CDR3 sequence (DNA): TGTGCCAGCAGCTGGGGTGACAGGGGGAATTCACCCCTCCACTTT. Protein sequence: CASSWGDRGNSPLHF.

V is TRBV19 and J is TRBJ1-2, with 10 bases fitting TRBD1. This CDR3 spans 17 amino acids. CDR1 and CDR2 from the germline V gene are LNHDA and SQIVND (reference sequence). The ends lost 3 bases at V and 1 base at J; junction bases unmatched: 8. The CDR3: CASSMYGTGVDNYGYTF. The CDR3 DNA is TGTGCCAGTAGTATGTACGGGACAGGGGTTGATAACTATGGCTACACCTTC.

A word on this clone: This specimen includes other DNA sequences encoding the same CDR3. V usage is TRBV30 and J usage is TRBJ2-4; 7 nucleotides align to TRBD2. Unmatched junction bases numbered 13, after V lost 2 bases and J lost 9 bases. This CDR3 is built from 15 residues. Germline loops: CDR1 GTSNPN, CDR2 SVGIG (reference sequence). The chain's CDR3 is CAWSSTRGSGGIQYF. Written as DNA, the CDR3 is TGTGCCTGGAGTTCTACCCGAGGTTCGGGGGGCATTCAGTACTTC.